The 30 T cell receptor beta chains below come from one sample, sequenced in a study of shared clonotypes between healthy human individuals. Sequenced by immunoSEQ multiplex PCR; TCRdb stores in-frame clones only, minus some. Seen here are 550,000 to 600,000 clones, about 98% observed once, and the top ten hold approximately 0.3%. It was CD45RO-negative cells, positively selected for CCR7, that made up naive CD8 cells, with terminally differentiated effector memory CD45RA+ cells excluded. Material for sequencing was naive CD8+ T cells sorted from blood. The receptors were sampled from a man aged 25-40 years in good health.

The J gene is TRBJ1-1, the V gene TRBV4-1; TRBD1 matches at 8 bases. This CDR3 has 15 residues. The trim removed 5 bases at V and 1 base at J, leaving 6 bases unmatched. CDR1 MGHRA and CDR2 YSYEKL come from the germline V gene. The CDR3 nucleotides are TGCGCCAGCAGCACTTCCGGGACAGGGAACACTGAAGCTTTCTTT. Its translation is CASSTSGTGNTEAFF.

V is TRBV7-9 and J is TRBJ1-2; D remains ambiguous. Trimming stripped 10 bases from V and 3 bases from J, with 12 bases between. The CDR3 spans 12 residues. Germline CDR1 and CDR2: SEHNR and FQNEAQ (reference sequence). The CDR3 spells CATDVGYYGYTF. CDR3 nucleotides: TGTGCCACCGACGTAGGATACTATGGCTACACCTTC.

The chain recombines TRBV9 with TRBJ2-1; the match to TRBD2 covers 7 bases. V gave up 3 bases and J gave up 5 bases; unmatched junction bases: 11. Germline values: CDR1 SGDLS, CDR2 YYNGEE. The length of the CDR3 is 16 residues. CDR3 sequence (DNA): TGTGCCAGCAGCGCACCACTGGGACTATCGAACAATGAGCAGTTCTTC. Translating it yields CASSAPLGLSNNEQFF.

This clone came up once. The CDR3 loop is CASSQLGQGSYEQYF. CDR3 DNA: TGTGCCAGCAGCCAACTGGGACAGGGATCCTACGAGCAGTACTTC. The genes are TRBV14 and TRBJ2-7; TRBD1 matches at 9 bases. CDR3 size: 15 residues. Germline CDR1 is SGHDN and CDR2 is FVKESK. With 2 bases clipped from V and 1 base from J, the junction kept 3 bases outside the gene matches.

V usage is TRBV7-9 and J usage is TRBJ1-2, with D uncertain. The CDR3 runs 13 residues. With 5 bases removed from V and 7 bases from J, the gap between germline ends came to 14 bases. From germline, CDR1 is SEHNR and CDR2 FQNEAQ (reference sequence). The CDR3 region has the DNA TGTGCCAGCAGCCTCCCCTCCGGACTTGGCTACACCTTC. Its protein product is CASSLPSGLGYTF.

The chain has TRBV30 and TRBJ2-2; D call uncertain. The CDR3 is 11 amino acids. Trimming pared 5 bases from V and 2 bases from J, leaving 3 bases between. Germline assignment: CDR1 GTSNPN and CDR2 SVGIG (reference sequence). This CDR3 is CAWGNTGELFF. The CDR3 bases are TGTGCCTGGGGTAACACCGGGGAGCTGTTTTTT.

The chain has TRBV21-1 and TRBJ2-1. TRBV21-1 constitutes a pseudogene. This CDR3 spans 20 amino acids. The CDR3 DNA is TGTGCCAGCAGCAAAGTAAGCCTTAGGGCGCACCGTGACTCCTACAATGAGCAGTTCTTC. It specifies CASSKVSLRAHRDSYNEQFF.

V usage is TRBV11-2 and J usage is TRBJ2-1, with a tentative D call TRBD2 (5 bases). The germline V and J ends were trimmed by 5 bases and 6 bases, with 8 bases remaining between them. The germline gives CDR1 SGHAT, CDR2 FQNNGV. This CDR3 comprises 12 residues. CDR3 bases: TGTGCCAGCAGCCTTAGCGTCAATGAGCAGTTCTTC. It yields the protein CASSLSVNEQFF. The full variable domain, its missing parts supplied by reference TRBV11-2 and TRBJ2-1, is EAGVAQSPRYKIIEKRQSVAFWCNPISGHATLYWYQQILGQGPKLLIQFQNNGVVDDSQLPKDRFSAERLKGVDSTLKIQPAKLEDSAVYLCASSLSVNEQFFGPGTRLTVL.

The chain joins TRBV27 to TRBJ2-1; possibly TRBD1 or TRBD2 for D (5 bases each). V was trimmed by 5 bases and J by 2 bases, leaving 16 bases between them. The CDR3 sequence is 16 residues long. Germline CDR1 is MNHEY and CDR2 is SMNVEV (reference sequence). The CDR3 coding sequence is TGTGCCAGCAGTCGCCTGGGGGACCTAGCCTACAATGAGCAGTTCTTC. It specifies CASSRLGDLAYNEQFF.

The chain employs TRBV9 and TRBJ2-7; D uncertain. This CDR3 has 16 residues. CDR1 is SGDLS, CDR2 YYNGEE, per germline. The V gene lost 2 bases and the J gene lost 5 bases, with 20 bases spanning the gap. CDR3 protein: CASSVSKTGSRNEQYF. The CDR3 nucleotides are TGTGCCAGCAGCGTTTCCAAAACGGGCTCTAGGAACGAGCAGTACTTC. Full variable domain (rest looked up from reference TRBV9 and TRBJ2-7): DSGVTQTPKHLITATGQRVTLRCSPRSGDLSVYWYQQSLDQGLQFLIQYYNGEERAKGNILERFSAQQFPDLHSELNLSSLELGDSALYFCASSVSKTGSRNEQYFGPGTRLTVT.

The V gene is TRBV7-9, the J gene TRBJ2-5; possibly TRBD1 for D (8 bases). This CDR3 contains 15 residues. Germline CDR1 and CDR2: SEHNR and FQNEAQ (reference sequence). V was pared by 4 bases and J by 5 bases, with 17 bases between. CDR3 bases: TGTGCCAGCAGCTCCGGACAGGGAGGGGATGAGACCCAGTACTTC. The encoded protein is CASSSGQGGDETQYF.

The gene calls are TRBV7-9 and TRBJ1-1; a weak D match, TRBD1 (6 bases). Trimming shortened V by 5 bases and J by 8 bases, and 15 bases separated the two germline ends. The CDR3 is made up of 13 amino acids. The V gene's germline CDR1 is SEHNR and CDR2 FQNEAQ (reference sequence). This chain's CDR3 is CASSPTGSPEAFF. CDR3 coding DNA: TGTGCCAGCAGCCCCACAGGGAGTCCGGAAGCTTTCTTT.

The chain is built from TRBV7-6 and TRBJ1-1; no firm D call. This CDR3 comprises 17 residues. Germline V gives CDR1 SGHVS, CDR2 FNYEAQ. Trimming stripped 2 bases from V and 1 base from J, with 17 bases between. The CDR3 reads CASSLTPGPGQNTEAFF. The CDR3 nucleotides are TGTGCCAGCAGCTTAACTCCAGGCCCCGGGCAGAACACTGAAGCTTTCTTT. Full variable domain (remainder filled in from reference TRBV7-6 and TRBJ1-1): GAGVSQSPRYKVTKRGQDVALRCDPISGHVSLYWYRQALGQGPEFLTYFNYEAQQDKSGLPNDRFSAERPEGSISTLTIQRTEQRDSAMYRCASSLTPGPGQNTEAFFGQGTRLTVV.

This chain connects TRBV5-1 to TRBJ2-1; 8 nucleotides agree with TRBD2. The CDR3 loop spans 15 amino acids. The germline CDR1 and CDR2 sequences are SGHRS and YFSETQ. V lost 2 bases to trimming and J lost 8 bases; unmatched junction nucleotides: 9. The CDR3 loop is CASSFYGGAHDEQFF. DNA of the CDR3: TGCGCCAGCAGCTTTTACGGGGGGGCGCACGATGAGCAGTTCTTC.

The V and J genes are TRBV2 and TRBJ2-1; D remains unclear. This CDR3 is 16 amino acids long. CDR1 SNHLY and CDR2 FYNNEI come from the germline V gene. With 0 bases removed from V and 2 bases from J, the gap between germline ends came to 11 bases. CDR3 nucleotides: TGTGCCAGCAGTGAAGCCTCCGGCGCAACCTACAATGAGCAGTTCTTC. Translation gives CASSEASGATYNEQFF.

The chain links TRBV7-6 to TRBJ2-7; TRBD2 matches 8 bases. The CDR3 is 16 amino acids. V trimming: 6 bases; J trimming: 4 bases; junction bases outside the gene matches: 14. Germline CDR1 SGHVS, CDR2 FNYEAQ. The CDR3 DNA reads TGTGCCAGCAGTCCTCCTCTGACTAGCGTTCTATACGAGCAGTACTTC. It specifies CASSPPLTSVLYEQYF.

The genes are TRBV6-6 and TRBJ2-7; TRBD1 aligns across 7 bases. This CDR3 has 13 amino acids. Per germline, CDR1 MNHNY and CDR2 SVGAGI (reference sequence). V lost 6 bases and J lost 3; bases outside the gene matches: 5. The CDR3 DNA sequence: TGTGCCAGCAGCTTGGGACAGAACTACGAGCAGTACTTC. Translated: CASSLGQNYEQYF.

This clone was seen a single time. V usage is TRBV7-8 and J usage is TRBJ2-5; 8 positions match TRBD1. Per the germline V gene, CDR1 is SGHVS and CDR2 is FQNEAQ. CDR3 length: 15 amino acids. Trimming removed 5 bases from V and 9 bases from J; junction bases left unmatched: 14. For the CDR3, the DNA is TGTGCCAGCAGCCAGGACAGGGAATTAAGGGACGCCCAGTACTTC. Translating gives CASSQDRELRDAQYF.

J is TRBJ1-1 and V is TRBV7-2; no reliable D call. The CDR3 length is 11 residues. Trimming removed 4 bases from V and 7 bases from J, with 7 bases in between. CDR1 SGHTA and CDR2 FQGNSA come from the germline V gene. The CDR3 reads CASSSQIEAFF. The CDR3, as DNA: TGTGCCAGCAGCTCGCAGATTGAAGCTTTCTTT.

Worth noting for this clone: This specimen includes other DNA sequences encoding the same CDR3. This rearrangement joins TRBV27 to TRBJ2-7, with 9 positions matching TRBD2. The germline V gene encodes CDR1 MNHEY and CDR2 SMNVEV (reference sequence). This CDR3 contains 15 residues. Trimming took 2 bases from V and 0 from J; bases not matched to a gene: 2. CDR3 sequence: CASSLLAGSSYEQYF. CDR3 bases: TGTGCCAGCAGTTTACTAGCGGGGAGCTCCTACGAGCAGTACTTC.

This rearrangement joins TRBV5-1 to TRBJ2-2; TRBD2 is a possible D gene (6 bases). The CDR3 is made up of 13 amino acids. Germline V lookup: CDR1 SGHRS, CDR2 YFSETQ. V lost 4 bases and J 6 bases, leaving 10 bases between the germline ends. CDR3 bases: TGCGCCAGCAGCCCCGGGAGACCCGGGGAGCTGTTTTTT. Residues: CASSPGRPGELFF.

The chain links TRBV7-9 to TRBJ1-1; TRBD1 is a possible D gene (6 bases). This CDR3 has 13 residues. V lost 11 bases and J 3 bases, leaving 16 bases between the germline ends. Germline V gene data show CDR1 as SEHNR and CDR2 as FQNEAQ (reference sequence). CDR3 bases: TGTGCCGGCGTGGGGGGCGTCGACACTGAAGCTTTCTTT. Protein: CAGVGGVDTEAFF.

CDR3 amino acids: CASSLYRDFAYEQYF. CDR3 bases: TGCGCCAGCAGCCTATACAGGGATTTCGCCTACGAGCAGTACTTC. The chain recombines TRBV4-3 with TRBJ2-7; maybe TRBD1 (6 bases). Germline values: CDR1 LGHNA, CDR2 YSLEER. The CDR3 loop spans 15 amino acids. Trimming shortened V by 4 bases and J by 2 bases, and 15 bases separated the two germline ends.

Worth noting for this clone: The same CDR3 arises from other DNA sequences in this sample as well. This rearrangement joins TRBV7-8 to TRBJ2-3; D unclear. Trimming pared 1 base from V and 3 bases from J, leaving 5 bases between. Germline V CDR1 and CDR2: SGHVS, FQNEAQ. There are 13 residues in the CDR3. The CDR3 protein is CASSLGGTDTQYF. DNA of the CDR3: TGTGCCAGCAGCTTAGGTGGAACAGATACGCAGTATTTT.

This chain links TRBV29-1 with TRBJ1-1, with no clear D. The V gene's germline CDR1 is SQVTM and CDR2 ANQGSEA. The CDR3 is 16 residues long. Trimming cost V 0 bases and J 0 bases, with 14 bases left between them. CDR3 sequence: CSVEDPEGSMNTEAFF. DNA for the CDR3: TGCAGCGTTGAAGATCCGGAAGGGAGCATGAACACTGAAGCTTTCTTT.

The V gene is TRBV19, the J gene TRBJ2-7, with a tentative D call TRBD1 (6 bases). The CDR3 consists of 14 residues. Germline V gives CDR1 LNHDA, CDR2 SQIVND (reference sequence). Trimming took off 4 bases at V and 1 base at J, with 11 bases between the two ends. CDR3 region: CASSTTGFSYEQYF. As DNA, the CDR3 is TGTGCCAGTAGTACTACAGGGTTTTCCTACGAGCAGTACTTC.

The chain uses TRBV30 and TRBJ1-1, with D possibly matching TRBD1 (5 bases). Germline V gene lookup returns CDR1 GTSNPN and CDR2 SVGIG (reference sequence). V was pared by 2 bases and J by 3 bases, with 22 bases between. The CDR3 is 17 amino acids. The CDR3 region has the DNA TGTGCCTGGAGTATTAATGACGGAAAAAAAGGGGACACTGAAGCTTTCTTT. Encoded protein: CAWSINDGKKGDTEAFF.

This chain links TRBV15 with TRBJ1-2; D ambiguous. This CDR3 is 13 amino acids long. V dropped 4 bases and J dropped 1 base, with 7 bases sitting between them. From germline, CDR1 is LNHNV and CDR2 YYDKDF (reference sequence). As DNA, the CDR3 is TGTGCCACCAGCATCCGGGATAACTATGGCTACACCTTC. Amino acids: CATSIRDNYGYTF.

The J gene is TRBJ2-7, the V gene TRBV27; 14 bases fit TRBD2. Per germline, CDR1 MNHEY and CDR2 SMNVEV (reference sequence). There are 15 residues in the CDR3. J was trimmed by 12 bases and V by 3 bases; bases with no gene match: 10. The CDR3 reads CASSFPPGLAGVLYF. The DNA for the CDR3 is TGTGCCAGCAGTTTTCCCCCGGGACTAGCGGGAGTCCTGTACTTC.

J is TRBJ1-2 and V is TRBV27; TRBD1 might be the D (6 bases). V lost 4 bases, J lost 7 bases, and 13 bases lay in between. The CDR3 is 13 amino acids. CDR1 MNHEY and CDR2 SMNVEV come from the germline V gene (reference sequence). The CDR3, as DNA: TGTGCCAGCAGTTACGGGGGCCCGGGTGGCTACACCTTC. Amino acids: CASSYGGPGGYTF.